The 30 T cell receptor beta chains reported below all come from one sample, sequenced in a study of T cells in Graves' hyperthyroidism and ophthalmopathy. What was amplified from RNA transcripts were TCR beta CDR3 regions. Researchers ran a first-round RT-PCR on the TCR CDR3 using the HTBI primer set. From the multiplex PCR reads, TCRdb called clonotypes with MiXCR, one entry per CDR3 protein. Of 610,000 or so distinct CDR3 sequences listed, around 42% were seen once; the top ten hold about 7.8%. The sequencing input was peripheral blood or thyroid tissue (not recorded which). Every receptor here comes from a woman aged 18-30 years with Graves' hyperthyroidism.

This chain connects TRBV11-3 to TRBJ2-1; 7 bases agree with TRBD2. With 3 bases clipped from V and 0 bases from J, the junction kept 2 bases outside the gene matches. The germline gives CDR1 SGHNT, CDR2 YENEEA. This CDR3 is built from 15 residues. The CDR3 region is CASSFKRGSYNEQFF. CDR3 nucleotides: TGTGCCAGCAGCTTCAAGCGGGGCTCCTACAATGAGCAGTTCTTC.

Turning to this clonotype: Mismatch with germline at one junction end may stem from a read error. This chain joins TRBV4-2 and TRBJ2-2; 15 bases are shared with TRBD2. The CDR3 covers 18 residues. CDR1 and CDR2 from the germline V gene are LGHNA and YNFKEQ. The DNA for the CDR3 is TGTGCCAGCAGCCCGGGACTAGCGGGAGGTGTTGTAACCGGGGAGCTGTCTTTT. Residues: CASSPGLAGGVVTGELSF.

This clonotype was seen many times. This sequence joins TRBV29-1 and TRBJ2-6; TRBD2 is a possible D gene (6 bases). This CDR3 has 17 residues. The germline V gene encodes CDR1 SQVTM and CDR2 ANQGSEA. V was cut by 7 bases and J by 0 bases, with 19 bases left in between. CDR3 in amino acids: CSALLLAHSSGANVLTF. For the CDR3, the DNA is TGCAGCGCCCTTTTACTAGCCCACAGCTCTGGGGCCAACGTCCTGACTTTC.

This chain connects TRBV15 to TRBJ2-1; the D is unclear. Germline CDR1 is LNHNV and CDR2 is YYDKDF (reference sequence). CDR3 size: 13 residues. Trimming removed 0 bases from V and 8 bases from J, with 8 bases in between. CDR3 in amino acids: CATSRDRPDEQFF. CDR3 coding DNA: TGTGCCACCAGCAGAGATCGCCCGGATGAGCAGTTCTTC.

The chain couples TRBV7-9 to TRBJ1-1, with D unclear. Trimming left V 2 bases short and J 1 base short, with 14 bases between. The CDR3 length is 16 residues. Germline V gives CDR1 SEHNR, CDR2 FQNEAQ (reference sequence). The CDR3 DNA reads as TGTGCCAGCAGCTTAACTGCGTCGGGCCCGAACACTGAAGCTTTCTTT. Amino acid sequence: CASSLTASGPNTEAFF.

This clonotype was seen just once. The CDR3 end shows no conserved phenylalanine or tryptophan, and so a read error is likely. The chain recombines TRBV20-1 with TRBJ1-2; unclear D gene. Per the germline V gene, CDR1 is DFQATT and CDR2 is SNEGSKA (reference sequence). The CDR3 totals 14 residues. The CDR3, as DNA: TGCAGAGCTAGGCCCGGACCCGCTAACTATGGCTACACCCTC. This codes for CRARPGPANYGYTL.

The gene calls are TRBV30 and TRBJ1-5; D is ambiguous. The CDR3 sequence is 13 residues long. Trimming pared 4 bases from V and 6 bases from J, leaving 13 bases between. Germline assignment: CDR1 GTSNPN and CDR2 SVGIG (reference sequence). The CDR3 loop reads CAWTERGGQPQHF. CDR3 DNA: TGTGCCTGGACCGAGCGGGGAGGTCAGCCCCAGCATTTT.

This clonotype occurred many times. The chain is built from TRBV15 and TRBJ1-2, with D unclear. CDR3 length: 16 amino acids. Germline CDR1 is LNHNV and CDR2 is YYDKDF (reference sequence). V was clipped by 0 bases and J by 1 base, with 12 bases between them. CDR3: CATSRDGGADNYGYTF. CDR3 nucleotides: TGTGCCACCAGCAGAGATGGTGGCGCGGATAACTATGGCTACACCTTC.

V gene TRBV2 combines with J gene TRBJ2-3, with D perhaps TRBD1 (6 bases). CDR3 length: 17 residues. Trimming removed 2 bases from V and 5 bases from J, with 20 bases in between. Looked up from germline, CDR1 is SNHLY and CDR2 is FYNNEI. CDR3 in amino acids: CASSEINRVRSEDTQYF. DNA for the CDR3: TGTGCCAGCAGTGAAATCAACAGGGTACGTTCGGAAGATACGCAGTATTTT.

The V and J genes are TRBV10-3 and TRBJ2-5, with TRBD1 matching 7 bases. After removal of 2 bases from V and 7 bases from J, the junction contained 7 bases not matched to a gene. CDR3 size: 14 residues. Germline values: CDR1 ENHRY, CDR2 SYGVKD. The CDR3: CAISETGDGATQYF. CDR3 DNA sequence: TGTGCCATCAGTGAGACAGGGGACGGTGCGACCCAGTACTTC.

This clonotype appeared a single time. The CDR3 nucleotides are TGTGCCAGCAGTCCATCCGGTCAAGAGCAGTACTTC. Residues: CASSPSGQEQYF. This chain links TRBV12-3 or TRBV12-4 with TRBJ2-7; D is uncertain. V gave up 5 bases and J gave up 7 bases, with 12 bases separating them. The CDR3 covers 12 residues.

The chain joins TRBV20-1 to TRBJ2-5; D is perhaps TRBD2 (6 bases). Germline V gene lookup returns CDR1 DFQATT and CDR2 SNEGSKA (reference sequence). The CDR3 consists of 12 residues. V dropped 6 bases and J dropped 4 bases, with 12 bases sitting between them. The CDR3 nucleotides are TGCAGTGCAGAAGGAGGGAGAGAGACCCAGTACTTC. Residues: CSAEGGRETQYF.

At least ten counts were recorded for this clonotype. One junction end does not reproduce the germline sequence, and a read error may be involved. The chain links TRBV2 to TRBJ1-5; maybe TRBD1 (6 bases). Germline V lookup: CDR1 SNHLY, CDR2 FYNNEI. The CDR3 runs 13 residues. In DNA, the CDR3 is TGTGCCGGCAGAGGGACATCGAATCAGCCCCAGCATTTT. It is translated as CAGRGTSNQPQHF.

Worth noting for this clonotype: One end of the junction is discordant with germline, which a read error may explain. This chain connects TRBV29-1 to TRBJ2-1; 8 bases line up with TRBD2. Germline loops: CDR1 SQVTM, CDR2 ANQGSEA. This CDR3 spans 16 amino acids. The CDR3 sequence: CSVEGAAGDSYSEQFF. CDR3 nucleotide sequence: TGCAGCGTTGAAGGTGCAGCGGGAGATTCCTACAGTGAGCAGTTCTTC.

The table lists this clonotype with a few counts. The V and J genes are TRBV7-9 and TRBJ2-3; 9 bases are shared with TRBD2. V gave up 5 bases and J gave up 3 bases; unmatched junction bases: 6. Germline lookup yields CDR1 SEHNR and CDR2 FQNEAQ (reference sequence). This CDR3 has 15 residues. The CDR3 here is CASSPASGTTDTQYF. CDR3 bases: TGTGCCAGCAGCCCAGCTAGCGGGACGACAGATACGCAGTATTTT. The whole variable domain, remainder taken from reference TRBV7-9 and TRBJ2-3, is DTGVSQNPRHKITKRGQNVTFRCDPISEHNRLYWYRQTLGQGPEFLTYFQNEAQLEKSRLLSDRFSAERPKGSFSTLEIQRTEQGDSAMYLCASSPASGTTDTQYFGPGTRLTVL.

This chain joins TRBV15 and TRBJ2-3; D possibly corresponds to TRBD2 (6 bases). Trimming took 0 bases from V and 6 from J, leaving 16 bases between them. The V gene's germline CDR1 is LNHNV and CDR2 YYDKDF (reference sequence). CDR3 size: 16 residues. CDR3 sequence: CATSRDGLSGVDTQYF. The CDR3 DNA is TGTGCCACCAGCAGAGATGGGCTATCGGGAGTGGATACGCAGTATTTT. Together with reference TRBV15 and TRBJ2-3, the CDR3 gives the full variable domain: DAMVIQNPRYQVTQFGKPVTLSCSQTLNHNVMYWYQQKSSQAPKLLFHYYDKDFNNEADTPDNFQSRRPNTSFCFLDIRSPGLGDTAMYLCATSRDGLSGVDTQYFGPGTRLTVL.

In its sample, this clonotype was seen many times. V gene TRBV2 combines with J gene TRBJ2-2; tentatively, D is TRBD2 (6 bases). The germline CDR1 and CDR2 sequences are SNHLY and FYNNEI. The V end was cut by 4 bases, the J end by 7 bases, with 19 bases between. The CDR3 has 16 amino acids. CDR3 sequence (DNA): TGTGCCAGCAGTGGAGGTGGAGGGAGTAGGAACGGGGAGCTGTTTTTT. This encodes CASSGGGGSRNGELFF. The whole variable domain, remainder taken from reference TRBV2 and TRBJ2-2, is EPEVTQTPSHQVTQMGQEVILRCVPISNHLYFYWYRQILGQKVEFLVSFYNNEISEKSEIFDDQFSVERPDGSNFTLKIRSTKLEDSAMYFCASSGGGGSRNGELFFGEGSRLTVL.

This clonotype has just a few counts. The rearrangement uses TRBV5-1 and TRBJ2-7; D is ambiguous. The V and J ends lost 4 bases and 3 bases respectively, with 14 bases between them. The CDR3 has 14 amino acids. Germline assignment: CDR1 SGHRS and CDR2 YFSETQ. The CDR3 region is CASSVEDLHYEQYF. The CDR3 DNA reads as TGCGCCAGCAGCGTCGAGGACCTTCACTACGAGCAGTACTTC.

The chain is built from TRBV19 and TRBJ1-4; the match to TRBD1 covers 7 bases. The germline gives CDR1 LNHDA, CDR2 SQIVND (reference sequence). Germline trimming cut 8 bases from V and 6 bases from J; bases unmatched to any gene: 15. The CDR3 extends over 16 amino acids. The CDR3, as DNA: TGTGCCAGTCGACTAGCGGGAGGCACAGGGGATGAAAAACTGTTTTTT. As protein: CASRLAGGTGDEKLFF.

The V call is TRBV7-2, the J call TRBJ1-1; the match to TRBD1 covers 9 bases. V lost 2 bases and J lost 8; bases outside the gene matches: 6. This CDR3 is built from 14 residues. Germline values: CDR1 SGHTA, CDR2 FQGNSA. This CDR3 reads CASSLTGDRAEAFF. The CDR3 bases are TGTGCCAGCAGCTTAACCGGGGACAGGGCCGAAGCTTTCTTT.

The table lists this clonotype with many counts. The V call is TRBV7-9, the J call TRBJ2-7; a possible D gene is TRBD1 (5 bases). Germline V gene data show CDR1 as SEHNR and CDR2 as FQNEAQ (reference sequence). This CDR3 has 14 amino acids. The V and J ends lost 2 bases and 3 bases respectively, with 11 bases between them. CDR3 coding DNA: TGTGCCAGCAGCTTATCAGGGAATGGCTACGAGCAGTACTTC. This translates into CASSLSGNGYEQYF.

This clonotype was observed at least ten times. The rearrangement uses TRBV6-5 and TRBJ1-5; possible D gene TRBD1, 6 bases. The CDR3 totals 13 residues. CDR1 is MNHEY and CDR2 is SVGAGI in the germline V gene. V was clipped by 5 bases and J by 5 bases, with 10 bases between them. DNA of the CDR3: TGTGCCAGCAGTCCCAGGGGAGATCAGCCCCAGCATTTT. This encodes CASSPRGDQPQHF.

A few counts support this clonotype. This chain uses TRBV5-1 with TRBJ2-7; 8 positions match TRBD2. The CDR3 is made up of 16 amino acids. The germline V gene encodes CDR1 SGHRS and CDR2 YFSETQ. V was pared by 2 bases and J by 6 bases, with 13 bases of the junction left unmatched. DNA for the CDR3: TGCGCCAGCAGCTTCCCGGGGGGGAGCCGGGTGGGCGAGCAGTACTTC. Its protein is CASSFPGGSRVGEQYF.

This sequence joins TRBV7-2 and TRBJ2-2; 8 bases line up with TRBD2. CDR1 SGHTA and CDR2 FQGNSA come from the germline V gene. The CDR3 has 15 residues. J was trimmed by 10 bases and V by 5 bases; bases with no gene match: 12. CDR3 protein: CASSPDGRGQEELFF. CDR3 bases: TGTGCCAGCAGCCCGGACGGGAGGGGACAAGAGGAGCTGTTTTTT.

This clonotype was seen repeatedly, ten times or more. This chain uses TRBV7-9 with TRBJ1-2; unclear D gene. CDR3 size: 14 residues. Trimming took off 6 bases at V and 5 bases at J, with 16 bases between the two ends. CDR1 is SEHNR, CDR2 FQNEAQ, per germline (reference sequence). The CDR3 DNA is TGTGCCAGCAGGTGGGCCCCGGATAAGTATGGCTACACCTTC. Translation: CASRWAPDKYGYTF. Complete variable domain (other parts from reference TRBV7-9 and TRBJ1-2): DTGVSQNPRHKITKRGQNVTFRCDPISEHNRLYWYRQTLGQGPEFLTYFQNEAQLEKSRLLSDRFSAERPKGSFSTLEIQRTEQGDSAMYLCASRWAPDKYGYTFGSGTRLTVV.

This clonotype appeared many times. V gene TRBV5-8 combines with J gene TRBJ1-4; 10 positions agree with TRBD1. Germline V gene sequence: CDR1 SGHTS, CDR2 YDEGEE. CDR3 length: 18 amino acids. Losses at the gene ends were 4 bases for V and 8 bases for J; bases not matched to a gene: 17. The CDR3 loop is CASSAPGQGYSRTEKLFF. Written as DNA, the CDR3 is TGTGCCAGCAGCGCTCCGGGACAGGGGTACTCCCGGACCGAAAAACTGTTTTTT.

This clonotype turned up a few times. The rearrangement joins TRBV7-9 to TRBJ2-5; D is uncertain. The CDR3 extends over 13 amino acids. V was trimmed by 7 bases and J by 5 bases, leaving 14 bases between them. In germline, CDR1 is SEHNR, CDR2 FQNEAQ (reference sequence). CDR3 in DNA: TGTGCCAGCACCGTCGCCGGTACGGAGACCCAGTACTTC. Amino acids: CASTVAGTETQYF.

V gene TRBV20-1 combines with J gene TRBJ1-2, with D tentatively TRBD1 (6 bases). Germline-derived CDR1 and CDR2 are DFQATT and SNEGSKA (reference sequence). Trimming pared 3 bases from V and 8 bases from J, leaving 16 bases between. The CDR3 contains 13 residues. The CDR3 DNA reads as TGCAGTGCTAGGCAGGGGCCGACCGACGGCTACACCTTC. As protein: CSARQGPTDGYTF.

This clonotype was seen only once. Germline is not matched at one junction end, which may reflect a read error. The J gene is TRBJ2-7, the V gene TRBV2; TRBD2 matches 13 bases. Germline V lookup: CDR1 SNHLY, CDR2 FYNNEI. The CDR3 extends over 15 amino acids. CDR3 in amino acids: CASRVGTSGIGELYF. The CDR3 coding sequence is TGTGCCAGCAGGGTGGGGACTAGCGGGATCGGGGAGCTGTACTTC.

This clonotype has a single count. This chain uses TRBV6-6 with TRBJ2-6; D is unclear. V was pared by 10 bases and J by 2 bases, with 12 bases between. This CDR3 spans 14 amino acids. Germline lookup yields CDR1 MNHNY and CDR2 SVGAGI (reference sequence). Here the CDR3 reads CATQWVPGANVLTF. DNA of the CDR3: TGTGCCACACAATGGGTCCCTGGGGCCAACGTCCTGACTTTC.